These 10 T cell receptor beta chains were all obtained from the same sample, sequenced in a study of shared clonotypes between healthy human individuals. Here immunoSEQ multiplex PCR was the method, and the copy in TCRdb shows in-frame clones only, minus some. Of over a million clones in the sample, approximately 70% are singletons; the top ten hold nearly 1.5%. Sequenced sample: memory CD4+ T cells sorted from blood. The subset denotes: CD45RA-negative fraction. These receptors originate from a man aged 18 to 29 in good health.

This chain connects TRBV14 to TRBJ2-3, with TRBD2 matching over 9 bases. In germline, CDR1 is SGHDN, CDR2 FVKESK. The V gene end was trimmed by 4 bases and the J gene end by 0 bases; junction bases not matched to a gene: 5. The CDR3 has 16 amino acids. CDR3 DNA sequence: TGTGCCAGCAGCCTCCTAGCGGGATCTAGCACAGATACGCAGTATTTT. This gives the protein CASSLLAGSSTDTQYF.

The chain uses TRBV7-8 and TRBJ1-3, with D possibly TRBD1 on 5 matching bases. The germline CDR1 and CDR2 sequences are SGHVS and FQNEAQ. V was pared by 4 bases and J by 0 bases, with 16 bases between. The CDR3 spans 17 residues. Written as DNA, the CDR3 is TGTGCCAGCAGCTCGGGGCCGAGAAGGGTCTCTGGAAACACCATATATTTT. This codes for CASSSGPRRVSGNTIYF.

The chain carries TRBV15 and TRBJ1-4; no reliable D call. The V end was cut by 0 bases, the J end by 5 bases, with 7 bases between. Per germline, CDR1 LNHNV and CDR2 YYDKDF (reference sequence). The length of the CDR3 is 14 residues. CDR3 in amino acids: CATSREGLNEKLFF. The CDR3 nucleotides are TGTGCCACCAGCAGAGAGGGTTTAAATGAAAAACTGTTTTTT. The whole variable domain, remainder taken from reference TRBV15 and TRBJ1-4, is DAMVIQNPRYQVTQFGKPVTLSCSQTLNHNVMYWYQQKSSQAPKLLFHYYDKDFNNEADTPDNFQSRRPNTSFCFLDIRSPGLGDTAMYLCATSREGLNEKLFFGSGTQLSVL.

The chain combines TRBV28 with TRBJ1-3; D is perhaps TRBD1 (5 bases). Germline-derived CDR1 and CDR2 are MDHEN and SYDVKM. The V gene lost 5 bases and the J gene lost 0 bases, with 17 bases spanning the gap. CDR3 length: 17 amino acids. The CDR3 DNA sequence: TGTGCCAGCAGTACCACCTGGGAGGGGAGCTCTGGAAACACCATATATTTT. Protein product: CASSTTWEGSSGNTIYF.

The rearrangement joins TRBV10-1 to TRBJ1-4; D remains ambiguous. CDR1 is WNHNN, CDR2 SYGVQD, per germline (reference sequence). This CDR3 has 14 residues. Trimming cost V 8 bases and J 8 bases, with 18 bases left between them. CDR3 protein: CASSLIPRKEKLFF. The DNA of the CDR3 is TGCGCCAGCTCCTTAATACCTCGAAAGGAAAAACTGTTTTTT.

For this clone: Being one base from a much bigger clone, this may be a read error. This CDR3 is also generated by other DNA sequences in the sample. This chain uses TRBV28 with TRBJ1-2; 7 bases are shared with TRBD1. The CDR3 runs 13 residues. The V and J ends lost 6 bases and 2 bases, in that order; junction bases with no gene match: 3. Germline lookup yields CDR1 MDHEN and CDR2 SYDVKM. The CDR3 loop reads CASSSGQNYGYTF. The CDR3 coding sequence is TGTGCCAGCAGCTCGGGACAGAACTATGGCTACACCTTC.

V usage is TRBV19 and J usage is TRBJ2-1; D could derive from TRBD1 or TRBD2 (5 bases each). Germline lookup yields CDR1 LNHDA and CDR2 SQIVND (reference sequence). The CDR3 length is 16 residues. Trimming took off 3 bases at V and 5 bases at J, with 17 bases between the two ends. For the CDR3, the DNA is TGTGCCAGTAGTATCGGGAAGACGGGACCACACAATGAGCAGTTCTTC. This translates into CASSIGKTGPHNEQFF.

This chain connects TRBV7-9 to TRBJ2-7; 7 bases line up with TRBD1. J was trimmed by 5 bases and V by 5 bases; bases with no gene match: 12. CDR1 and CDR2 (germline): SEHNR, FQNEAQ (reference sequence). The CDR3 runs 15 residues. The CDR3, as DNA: TGTGCCAGCAGCCGAGGGGGACAGTCAGATCACGAGCAGTACTTC. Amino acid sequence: CASSRGGQSDHEQYF.

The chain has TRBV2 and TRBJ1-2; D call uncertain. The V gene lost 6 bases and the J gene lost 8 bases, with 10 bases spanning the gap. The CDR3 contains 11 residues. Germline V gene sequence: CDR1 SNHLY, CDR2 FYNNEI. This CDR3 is CASRPERGYTF. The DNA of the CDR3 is TGTGCCAGCAGGCCGGAGCGGGGCTACACCTTC. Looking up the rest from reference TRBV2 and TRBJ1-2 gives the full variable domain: EPEVTQTPSHQVTQMGQEVILRCVPISNHLYFYWYRQILGQKVEFLVSFYNNEISEKSEIFDDQFSVERPDGSNFTLKIRSTKLEDSAMYFCASRPERGYTFGSGTRLTVV.

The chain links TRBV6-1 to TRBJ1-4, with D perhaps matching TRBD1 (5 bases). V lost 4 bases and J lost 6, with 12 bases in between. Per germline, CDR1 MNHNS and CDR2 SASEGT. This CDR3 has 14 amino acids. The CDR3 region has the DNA TGTGCCAGCAGTGGATCACGAGGGGATGAAAAACTGTTTTTT. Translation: CASSGSRGDEKLFF.